Following are 31 T cell receptor beta chains from one sample sequenced in a study of cytomegalovirus exposure and HLA in healthy donors. The PCR used 60 Vbeta and 13 Jbeta primers. Repertoires were generated with immunoSEQ multiplex PCR, while TCRdb's copy carries only in-frame clones and drops some. The profile shows 150,000 to 200,000 clones, 70% to 90% of them singletons. The specimen sequenced was PBMCs. The source is a woman in her late teens or twenties in good health and CMV-seropositive.

The rearrangement joins TRBV4-2 to TRBJ1-6, with D perhaps matching TRBD1 (6 bases). V lost 0 bases and J lost 1, with 16 bases in between. Germline V gene lookup returns CDR1 LGHNA and CDR2 YNFKEQ. The CDR3 consists of 19 residues. CDR3 bases: TGTGCCAGCAGCCAAGATCCACAGGGCGGTAGGTCCTATAATTCACCCCTCCACTTT. This gives the protein CASSQDPQGGRSYNSPLHF.

With respect to this clone: A junction end diverges from the germline sequence, so it may reflect a read error. This chain uses TRBV10-2 with TRBJ2-1, with unresolved D. CDR1 is WSHSY, CDR2 SAAADI, per germline. This CDR3 spans 15 amino acids. CDR3 sequence reads: CASSVGGRPGNKQFF. DNA of the CDR3: TGCGCCAGCAGTGTCGGCGGCCGTCCCGGCAATAAGCAGTTCTTC.

V and J are TRBV5-1 and TRBJ2-1; 7 bases align to TRBD1. The V gene's germline CDR1 is SGHRS and CDR2 YFSETQ. The CDR3 loop spans 16 amino acids. Trimming at V came to 0 bases and at J to 1 base, leaving 4 bases not matched to a gene. CDR3 region: CASSLAPGGSYNEQFF. The CDR3 DNA reads TGCGCCAGCAGCTTGGCCCCAGGGGGATCCTACAATGAGCAGTTCTTC.

The CDR3 is CASSGTGTSGGTQYF. CDR3 nucleotides: TGTGCCAGCAGTGGGACCGGGACTAGCGGGGGGACCCAGTACTTC. The rearrangement links TRBV2 to TRBJ2-5; 14 nucleotides agree with TRBD2. The CDR3 has 15 residues. Per the germline V gene, CDR1 is SNHLY and CDR2 is FYNNEI. V trimming: 4 bases; J trimming: 7 bases; junction bases outside the gene matches: 5.

The rearrangement uses TRBV4-2 and TRBJ2-5, with D perhaps matching TRBD1 (5 bases). Germline lookup yields CDR1 LGHNA and CDR2 YNFKEQ. Trimming left V 0 bases short and J 3 bases short, with 11 bases between. The CDR3 is 15 amino acids. CDR3 nucleotide sequence: TGTGCCAGCAGCCAAGAGGTCGGCAGGGAAGAGACCCAGTACTTC. As protein: CASSQEVGREETQYF.

The V and J genes are TRBV6-5 and TRBJ2-5, with TRBD2 matching over 11 bases. The V segment lost 5 bases and the J segment 5 bases; nucleotides outside the gene matches: 4. The CDR3 sequence is 14 residues long. CDR1 is MNHEY, CDR2 SVGAGI, per germline. The CDR3 DNA follows: TGTGCCAGCAGTCGACTAGCGGGGATGGAGACCCAGTACTTC. Protein product: CASSRLAGMETQYF.

V and J are TRBV7-2 and TRBJ1-1, with 9 bases fitting TRBD1. V shed 2 bases and J 11 bases; nucleotides not matched to a gene: 6. Germline loops: CDR1 SGHTA, CDR2 FQGNSA. The CDR3 is 13 residues long. In DNA, the CDR3 is TGTGCCAGCAGCTTATATGAAGGGACAGGGGCTTTCTTT. It yields the protein CASSLYEGTGAFF.

The chain couples TRBV27 to TRBJ2-2; D is perhaps TRBD1 (6 bases). CDR1 and CDR2 from the germline V gene are MNHEY and SMNVEV (reference sequence). V lost 7 bases and J 5 bases, leaving 11 bases between the germline ends. The CDR3 totals 13 residues. In DNA, the CDR3 is TGTGCCAGCACCGGGACATTTACCGGGGAGCTGTTTTTT. Translated: CASTGTFTGELFF.

In this sample, this clone turned up a few times. The V gene is TRBV28, the J gene TRBJ2-7, with D tentatively TRBD2 (5 bases). The V and J ends lost 2 bases and 7 bases respectively, with 12 bases between them. The CDR3 has 13 residues. Germline V lookup: CDR1 MDHEN, CDR2 SYDVKM. CDR3 sequence reads: CASSLGEWDEQYF. CDR3 coding DNA: TGTGCCAGCAGTTTAGGGGAGTGGGATGAGCAGTACTTC.

The chain carries TRBV18 and TRBJ1-3; unclear D gene. The CDR3 is 16 residues long. CDR1 is KGHSH and CDR2 is LQKENI in the germline V gene. The V gene lost 0 bases and the J gene lost 1 base, with 10 bases spanning the gap. The CDR3 DNA reads TGTGCCAGCTCACCACCGCGAGGAAAGTCTGGAAACACCATATATTTT. Translation: CASSPPRGKSGNTIYF.

V is TRBV6-8 and J is TRBJ2-7; possible D gene TRBD2, 6 bases. This CDR3 comprises 16 residues. V shed 2 bases and J shed 2 bases, with 16 bases lying between them. Looked up from germline, CDR1 is MNHGY and CDR2 is SAAAGT. The CDR3 protein is CASSYDPPGVTYEQYV. CDR3 coding DNA: TGTGCCAGCAGTTACGACCCTCCGGGGGTAACCTACGAGCAGTACGTC.

The genes are TRBV5-1 and TRBJ1-1; D is undetermined. The CDR3 is 13 amino acids. Germline CDR1 is SGHRS and CDR2 is YFSETQ. V lost 4 bases and J 2 bases, leaving 9 bases between the germline ends. The CDR3 coding sequence is TGCGCCAGCAGCCCCCAAACTAACACTGAAGCTTTCTTT. Protein product: CASSPQTNTEAFF.

CDR3 protein: CASSQELGRTRSLHF. CDR3 DNA sequence: TGTGCCAGCAGCCAAGAATTGGGCCGGACTCGGTCCCTCCACTTT. The gene calls are TRBV14 and TRBJ1-6; no firm D call. V was clipped by 0 bases and J by 14 bases, with 17 bases between them. From germline, CDR1 is SGHDN and CDR2 FVKESK. The CDR3 totals 15 residues.

The CDR3 DNA reads TGTGCCAGCAGCTTAAACCAGAAGCAGTTCTTC. Amino acid sequence: CASSLNQKQFF. The chain carries TRBV7-8 and TRBJ2-1; D is uncertain. V was clipped by 2 bases and J by 11 bases, with 7 bases between them. The CDR3 is 11 residues long. Germline V gene data show CDR1 as SGHVS and CDR2 as FQNEAQ.

The CDR3 reads CASSGEGVTEAFF. The CDR3 DNA reads TGTGCCAGCAGCGGAGAGGGGGTTACTGAAGCTTTCTTT. The chain is built from TRBV9 and TRBJ1-1, with D maybe TRBD1 (6 bases). Germline V lookup: CDR1 SGDLS, CDR2 YYNGEE. V lost 3 bases, J lost 5 bases, and 11 bases lay in between. This CDR3 is 13 amino acids long.

This chain links TRBV7-9 with TRBJ2-3; 7 nucleotides line up with TRBD1. The CDR3 loop spans 14 amino acids. J lost 1 base, V lost 8 bases, and 6 bases had no gene match. The germline gives CDR1 SEHNR, CDR2 FQNEAQ (reference sequence). The DNA for the CDR3 is TGTGCCAGCGTAGCAGGGGGAGGCACAGATACGCAGTATTTT. Protein sequence: CASVAGGGTDTQYF. The full variable domain, its missing parts supplied by reference TRBV7-9 and TRBJ2-3, is DTGVSQNPRHKITKRGQNVTFRCDPISEHNRLYWYRQTLGQGPEFLTYFQNEAQLEKSRLLSDRFSAERPKGSFSTLEIQRTEQGDSAMYLCASVAGGGTDTQYFGPGTRLTVL.

This clone was observed a few times. This chain uses TRBV28 with TRBJ2-1; the D gene is possibly TRBD1 (6 bases). The CDR3 runs 17 residues. Trimming removed 4 bases at V and 0 bases at J, with 16 bases between. Germline-derived CDR1 and CDR2 are MDHEN and SYDVKM. CDR3 DNA sequence: TGTGCCAGCAGTTCAGACATACAGGGTAGCTCCTACAATGAGCAGTTCTTC. This encodes CASSSDIQGSSYNEQFF.

The count of this clone is one. Here the CDR3 reads CAISRGKTEAFF. DNA of the CDR3: TGTGCCATCAGCAGGGGTAAAACTGAAGCTTTCTTT. V gene TRBV10-3 combines with J gene TRBJ1-1; the D gene is possibly TRBD1 (6 bases). The germline V and J ends were trimmed by 6 bases and 5 bases, with 10 bases remaining between them. Germline V gives CDR1 ENHRY, CDR2 SYGVKD. The CDR3 sequence is 12 residues long.

This clone was seen a handful of times. Its ends do not fully match the called genes, so a read error is possible. The chain links TRBV7-7 to TRBJ2-5, with D perhaps TRBD2 (6 bases). The CDR3 contains 14 residues. Germline V lookup: CDR1 SSHAT, CDR2 FNYEAQ (reference sequence). CDR3 amino acids: CASSLTGAGETQYF. CDR3 in DNA: TGTGCTAGCAGCTTAACCGGGGCGGGGGAGACCCAGTACTTC.

The chain combines TRBV7-8 with TRBJ2-2; tentative D call: TRBD1 (7 bases). V gave up 1 base and J gave up 7 bases, with 16 bases separating them. Germline V CDR1 and CDR2: SGHVS, FQNEAQ. CDR3 length equals 16 residues. The CDR3 DNA is TGTGCCAGCAGCTTAGGTCAGGGGGGCCTCGTCGGGGAGCTGTTTTTT. Protein sequence: CASSLGQGGLVGELFF.

This sequence joins TRBV19 and TRBJ2-3; 9 nucleotides align to TRBD1. The CDR3 extends over 15 amino acids. The junction had 2 bases not matched to a gene; V was cut back by 4 bases and J by 0 bases. From germline, CDR1 is LNHDA and CDR2 SQIVND (reference sequence). CDR3 region: CASSTGTGSTDTQYF. DNA for the CDR3: TGTGCCAGTAGTACTGGGACAGGGAGCACAGATACGCAGTATTTT.

V and J are TRBV7-6 and TRBJ1-1, with D possibly being TRBD1 (5 bases). The CDR3 is made up of 14 amino acids. The germline CDR1 and CDR2 sequences are SGHVS and FNYEAQ. V lost 3 bases and J 0 bases, leaving 8 bases between the germline ends. The CDR3 loop reads CASSLGGMNTEAFF. CDR3 nucleotides: TGTGCCAGCAGCTTGGGGGGTATGAACACTGAAGCTTTCTTT.

The chain carries TRBV7-2 and TRBJ1-5; D is ambiguous. V lost 1 base, J lost 5 bases, and 9 bases lay in between. The germline V gene encodes CDR1 SGHTA and CDR2 FQGNSA. There are 14 residues in the CDR3. Written as DNA, the CDR3 is TGTGCCAGCAGCTTAGGCGGCAGTTATCAGCCCCAGCATTTT. Translated, it gives CASSLGGSYQPQHF. Together with reference TRBV7-2 and TRBJ1-5, the CDR3 gives the full variable domain: GAGVSQSPSNKVTEKGKDVELRCDPISGHTALYWYRQSLGQGLEFLIYFQGNSAPDKSGLPSDRFSAERTGGSVSTLTIQRTQQEDSAVYLCASSLGGSYQPQHFGDGTRLSIL.

This rearrangement joins TRBV7-2 to TRBJ2-1; D gene uncertain. The CDR3 is 17 amino acids. Per the germline V gene, CDR1 is SGHTA and CDR2 is FQGNSA. Trimming took off 0 bases at V and 0 bases at J, with 12 bases between the two ends. Here the CDR3 reads CASSLAGGSSSYNEQFF. Written as DNA, the CDR3 is TGTGCCAGCAGCTTAGCCGGTGGTTCGAGCTCCTACAATGAGCAGTTCTTC.

This rearrangement joins TRBV10-1 to TRBJ2-3, with 12 nucleotides matching TRBD2. CDR1 is WNHNN, CDR2 SYGVQD, per germline (reference sequence). V dropped 3 bases and J dropped 4; count of bases not matched to a gene: 8. CDR3 length: 17 residues. The CDR3 sequence is CASSDSASGGAADTQYF. DNA for the CDR3: TGCGCCAGCAGTGATTCGGCTAGCGGGGGGGCCGCAGATACGCAGTATTTT.

The chain employs TRBV19 and TRBJ1-2; the match to TRBD1 covers 11 bases. With 7 bases clipped from V and 4 bases from J, the junction kept 5 bases outside the gene matches. Germline loops: CDR1 LNHDA, CDR2 SQIVND (reference sequence). The CDR3 is 14 residues long. The CDR3 region is CASTPDRGLYGYTF. The CDR3 DNA sequence: TGTGCCAGTACCCCGGACAGGGGGCTCTATGGCTACACCTTC.

This sequence joins TRBV18 and TRBJ1-1; 7 bases are a match to TRBD1. Germline V lookup: CDR1 KGHSH, CDR2 LQKENI. This CDR3 spans 13 amino acids. V dropped 3 bases and J dropped 7; count of bases not matched to a gene: 5. The CDR3 protein is CASSPGRGVEAFF. DNA of the CDR3: TGTGCCAGCTCACCTGGCAGGGGGGTTGAAGCTTTCTTT. Full variable domain (missing parts from reference TRBV18 and TRBJ1-1): NAGVMQNPRHLVRRRGQEARLRCSPMKGHSHVYWYRQLPEEGLKFMVYLQKENIIDESGMPKERFSAEFPKEGPSILRIQQVVRGDSAAYFCASSPGRGVEAFFGQGTRLTVV.

Concerning this clone: Compared with germline, one end of the junction differs, possibly owing to a read error. V usage is TRBV7-2 and J usage is TRBJ1-5; TRBD1 is a possible D gene (6 bases). This CDR3 region has 13 residues. The germline V gene encodes CDR1 SGHTA and CDR2 FQGNSA. CDR3 sequence reads: CAGSSQGNQPQHF. In nucleotides, the CDR3 is TGTGCCGGCAGCTCTCAGGGGAATCAGCCCCAGCATTTT.

This chain joins TRBV11-1 and TRBJ2-3; D might be TRBD1 (5 bases). The germline gives CDR1 SGHAT, CDR2 FQDESV (reference sequence). The CDR3 is 18 residues long. V was shortened by 5 bases and J by 0 bases, with 21 bases between the two germline ends. CDR3 protein: CASSGQGGPAPSTDTQYF. The CDR3 coding sequence is TGTGCCAGCAGCGGACAAGGTGGGCCAGCACCTAGCACAGATACGCAGTATTTT. Full variable domain (remainder filled in from reference TRBV11-1 and TRBJ2-3): EAEVAQSPRYKITEKSQAVAFWCDPISGHATLYWYRQILGQGPELLVQFQDESVVDDSQLPKDRFSAERLKGVDSTLKIQPAELGDSAMYLCASSGQGGPAPSTDTQYFGPGTRLTVL.

CDR3 sequence (DNA): TGTGCCAGCACGGGCGGACTCAATCAGCCCCAGCATTTT. It is translated as CASTGGLNQPQHF. The chain links TRBV7-6 to TRBJ1-5; unclear D gene. The CDR3 loop spans 13 amino acids. V was trimmed by 7 bases and J by 3 bases, leaving 10 bases between them. The germline V gene encodes CDR1 SGHVS and CDR2 FNYEAQ. The full variable domain, its missing parts supplied by reference TRBV7-6 and TRBJ1-5, is GAGVSQSPRYKVTKRGQDVALRCDPISGHVSLYWYRQALGQGPEFLTYFNYEAQQDKSGLPNDRFSAERPEGSISTLTIQRTEQRDSAMYRCASTGGLNQPQHFGDGTRLSIL.

J is TRBJ1-5 and V is TRBV10-2; possible D gene TRBD1, 6 bases. Germline V gene sequence: CDR1 WSHSY, CDR2 SAAADI. The CDR3 has 14 residues. Trimming removed 6 bases from V and 0 bases from J, with 9 bases in between. This CDR3 is CASRETGSNQPQHF. For the CDR3, the DNA is TGCGCCAGCAGAGAGACAGGTAGCAATCAGCCCCAGCATTTT.